These 14 T cell receptor beta chains originate from one sample sequenced in a study of human T cells and chemical hapten exposure. Time point specified: patch test 2, 6 weeks after DPC sensitization. As for treatment: therapeutic diphenylcyclopropenone sensitization with weekly scalp DPC. A single record per CDR3 protein comes from TCRdb applying MiXCR to the RACE reads. The repertoire has over 85,000 distinct CDR3 sequences, 9.3% of them found once; the top ten carry around 2%. The input for sequencing was whole blood, taken in connection with sensitization to the hapten diphenylcyclopropenone (DPC). The receptors were sampled from a woman between 40 and 55 years old with alopecia areata. Some clones in this sample may be carry-over from other donors' samples.

The DNA for the CDR3 is TGTGCCAGCAGGCAGCGGGAGATCGGTGAGCAGTTCTTC. It is translated as CASRQREIGEQFF. The chain joins TRBV12-3 or TRBV12-4 to TRBJ2-1; 8 bases align to TRBD2. J gave up 9 bases and V 6 bases, and 7 bases lay outside the gene matches. CDR3 length: 13 residues.

The sample holds many counts of this clonotype. The rearrangement links TRBV5-1 to TRBJ1-1; tentative D call: TRBD1 (5 bases). The CDR3 consists of 14 residues. Trimming removed 0 bases from V and 7 bases from J, with 13 bases in between. CDR1 is SGHRS, CDR2 YFSETQ, per germline. The CDR3 region is CASSLGGTTDEAFF. In DNA, the CDR3 is TGCGCCAGCAGCTTGGGCGGGACGACAGATGAAGCTTTCTTT. The full variable domain, in which reference TRBV5-1 and TRBJ1-1 provide the parts outside the CDR3, is KAGVTQTPRYLIKTRGQQVTLSCSPISGHRSVSWYQQTPGQGLQFLFEYFSETQRNKGNFPGRFSGRQFSNSRSEMNVSTLELGDSALYLCASSLGGTTDEAFFGQGTRLTVV.

This clonotype was seen ten or more times. This sequence joins TRBV9 and TRBJ2-2; 9 bases fit TRBD2. The CDR3 has 16 residues. CDR1 is SGDLS and CDR2 is YYNGEE in the germline V gene. J lost 6 bases, V lost 0 bases, and 6 bases had no gene match. In DNA, the CDR3 is TGTGCCAGCAGCGTAGGGCTAGCGGGGACGCCCGGGGAGCTGTTTTTT. Translation: CASSVGLAGTPGELFF.

Concerning this clonotype itself: This may be a read error: a much more frequent sequence differs by one nucleotide. The CDR3 does not close with the conserved phenylalanine or tryptophan, likely indicating a read error. V and J are TRBV4-2 and TRBJ1-6; D remains unclear. CDR3 length equals 13 residues. The V gene lost 4 bases and the J gene lost 7 bases, with 8 bases spanning the gap. CDR1 LGHNA and CDR2 YNFKEQ come from the germline V gene. The CDR3 is CASSPRENSPLHI. The CDR3 region has the DNA TGTGCCAGCAGCCCCCGGGAGAATTCACCCCTCCACATT.

The chain has TRBV6-2 or TRBV6-3 and TRBJ2-7; D possibly corresponds to TRBD2 (6 bases). CDR1 and CDR2 (germline): MNHEY, SVGEGT. Trimming removed 6 bases from V and 8 bases from J, with 11 bases in between. This CDR3 is 11 amino acids long. In DNA form, the CDR3 reads TGTGCCAGCAGGGACGGAGGGAAGCAGTACTTC. It codes for CASRDGGKQYF.

This clonotype was seen a handful of times. V gene TRBV7-9 combines with J gene TRBJ2-3; D gene ambiguous. Trimming left V 0 bases short and J 0 bases short, with 7 bases between. CDR3 length equals 15 residues. CDR1 and CDR2 from the germline V gene are SEHNR and FQNEAQ (reference sequence). CDR3 residues: CASSLASGSTDTQYF. In DNA, the CDR3 is TGTGCCAGCAGCTTAGCTTCCGGTAGCACAGATACGCAGTATTTT.

This clonotype was detected many times. CDR3 nucleotides: TGTGCCAGCAGCGATGGATATCAGCCCCAGCATTTT. It encodes CASSDGYQPQHF. This chain joins TRBV6-2 or TRBV6-3 and TRBJ1-5; D is unresolved. CDR3 size: 12 residues. The germline CDR1 and CDR2 sequences are MNHEY and SVGEGT. V was cut by 6 bases and J by 5 bases, with 8 bases left in between.

This clonotype has ten or more counts. This chain links TRBV20-1 with TRBJ2-3, with 12 bases matching TRBD2. This CDR3 has 18 amino acids. V was pared by 3 bases and J by 0 bases, with 10 bases of the junction left unmatched. Looked up from germline, CDR1 is DFQATT and CDR2 is SNEGSKA (reference sequence). CDR3 loop: CSARGNPGLAGSTDTQYF. The CDR3 bases are TGCAGTGCTAGGGGAAATCCGGGACTAGCGGGTAGCACAGATACGCAGTATTTT.

This clonotype was counted at least ten times. V and J are TRBV5-5 and TRBJ2-6; D is ambiguous. Germline CDR1 and CDR2: SGHKS and YYEKEE (reference sequence). V shed 4 bases and J shed 4 bases, with 6 bases lying between them. The CDR3 is 13 residues long. Here the CDR3 DNA reads TGTGCCAGCAGCCGCAGAGGGGCCAACGTCCTGACTTTC. Translated: CASSRRGANVLTF.

This clonotype has ten or more counts. The rearrangement links TRBV4-2 to TRBJ1-1; D may be TRBD1 (5 bases). Germline CDR1 and CDR2: LGHNA and YNFKEQ. This CDR3 has 15 residues. Trimming removed 0 bases at V and 1 base at J, with 9 bases between. The CDR3 spells CASSQDPGGNTEAFF. CDR3 sequence (DNA): TGTGCCAGCAGCCAAGATCCTGGGGGGAACACTGAAGCTTTCTTT.

The V gene is TRBV4-1, the J gene TRBJ1-2; 8 nucleotides line up with TRBD1. CDR1 is MGHRA, CDR2 YSYEKL, per germline. The CDR3 sequence is 13 residues long. Germline trimming cut 3 bases from V and 6 bases from J; bases unmatched to any gene: 3. The CDR3 region has the DNA TGCGCCAGCAGCCACGGACAGGGTAATGGCTACACCTTC. Its protein product is CASSHGQGNGYTF.

This clonotype was seen only a few times. V gene TRBV6-2 or TRBV6-3 combines with J gene TRBJ2-5; no clear D gene. Germline V gives CDR1 MNHEY, CDR2 SVGEGT. Trimming shortened V by 6 bases and J by 4 bases, and 9 bases separated the two germline ends. The CDR3 is 12 residues long. This CDR3 is CASSPLGETQYF. The CDR3 region has the DNA TGTGCCAGCAGCCCTCTCGGAGAGACCCAGTACTTC.

This clonotype was observed at least ten times. V and J are TRBV7-2 and TRBJ1-6; D unresolved. Trimming cost V 5 bases and J 9 bases, with 17 bases left between them. The germline V gene has CDR1 SGHTA and CDR2 FQGNSA. This CDR3 has 15 amino acids. The CDR3 nucleotides are TGTGCCAGCAGCCCTTATTTTCGAAGCTCTTCACCCCTCCACTTT. Amino acid sequence: CASSPYFRSSSPLHF.

This clonotype occurred a few times. This rearrangement joins TRBV28 to TRBJ2-7, with TRBD2 as a possible D gene (5 bases). CDR3 length: 13 residues. The V gene's germline CDR1 is MDHEN and CDR2 SYDVKM. Trimming took 1 base from V and 7 from J, leaving 11 bases between them. In nucleotides, the CDR3 is TGTGCCAGCAGTTTATCTTATTCGGGGGAGCAGTACTTC. The encoded protein is CASSLSYSGEQYF.